This TCR beta chain was profiled in a study (dated by TCRdb to 2014 to 2015). Regarding the research as a whole: The study tested whether tumor-infiltrating Tregs in breast cancer are recruited from blood Tregs or converted in situ from other CD4+ T cell subsets.

Memory CD4+ T cells were isolated as CD4+CD45RO+CD25- cells. Tregs, naive and memory CD4+ T cells from tumor, blood and ipsilateral draining lymph nodes of five or six breast cancer patients underwent full-length TCR alpha and beta sequencing. Tumor tissue, along with lymph nodes from ipsilateral axillary dissection, was perfused with PBS, minced, and then digested using collagenase I and hyaluronidase. FACS confirmed that the sorted cell populations were more than 90% pure. At the junction V is shortened by 6 bases and J by 5 bases, with 25 bases in between. Taken from cysteine to phenylalanine, the CDR3 has 17 residues. Only the CDR3 part of the read is kept: 51 bases, read in frame from the first base. CDR1 and CDR2 were assigned from the germline V gene (reference sequence) as SEHNR and FQNEAQ. The paper's findings and limits, for the study overall: Tumor-infiltrating Treg TCR alpha and beta sequences overlapped most with tumor naive CD4+ T cells, then with blood naive CD4+ T cells. The larger-cohort validation was restricted to a single TCR beta V-J rearrangement rather than whole repertoires. In terms of TCR gene usage, tumor memory CD4+ T cells clustered together with blood and lymph node memory CD4+ cells, as well as with lymph node naive CD4+ cells.

This clonotype has ten or more counts. The clone's antigen remains unknown. One base away there is no much larger clone; base qualities are not given. Amplification of full-length TCR variable regions was done by 5' RACE PCR using constant-region reverse primers, and this step was followed by semi-nested PCR with Nested Universal Primer A. The ReliaPrep RNA Cell Miniprep System was used to extract total RNA, which was then reverse transcribed into 5'RACE-ready cDNA with the SMARTer RACE 5'/3' Kit. Full-length TCR alpha and beta libraries were barcoded with multiplex adaptors and sequenced on an Illumina MiSeq. In the original analysis: For each of nine subset-tissue groups, sequencing data from the five patients were combined, and the groups were compared by unsupervised clustering of TCR gene usage. The Morisita-Horn index was used to calculate repertoire similarity, with shared sequences weighted by how much each contributed to each repertoire. TCRdb trimmed the raw reads at Q25, called clones with MiXCR and kept productive beta chains. Rows are combined by CDR3 protein, so each entry shows the most common genes and DNA. These V and J calls rely on TCRdb rather than the paper's analysis. Recorded for this sample are 6,500 to 8,500 distinct CDR3 sequences; 35% to 45% of them occurred a single time. Of the sample, around 7% is held by the ten largest clones.

The clonotype originates from a female donor with breast cancer. This sequence uses TRBV7-9 and TRBJ2-5; the D segment might be TRBD1 or TRBD2, since each matches 6 bases. The material sequenced was tumor-infiltrating memory CD4+ T cells sorted from the breast tumor. The cell subset or site label of this sample denotes: memory CD4+ T cells, CD4+CD45RO+CD25-. For the CDR3, the sequence is CASRKNAGGEGQETQYF. The nucleotides are TGTGCCAGCAGAAAAAATGCCGGGGGCGAGGGGCAGGAGACCCAGTACTTC.